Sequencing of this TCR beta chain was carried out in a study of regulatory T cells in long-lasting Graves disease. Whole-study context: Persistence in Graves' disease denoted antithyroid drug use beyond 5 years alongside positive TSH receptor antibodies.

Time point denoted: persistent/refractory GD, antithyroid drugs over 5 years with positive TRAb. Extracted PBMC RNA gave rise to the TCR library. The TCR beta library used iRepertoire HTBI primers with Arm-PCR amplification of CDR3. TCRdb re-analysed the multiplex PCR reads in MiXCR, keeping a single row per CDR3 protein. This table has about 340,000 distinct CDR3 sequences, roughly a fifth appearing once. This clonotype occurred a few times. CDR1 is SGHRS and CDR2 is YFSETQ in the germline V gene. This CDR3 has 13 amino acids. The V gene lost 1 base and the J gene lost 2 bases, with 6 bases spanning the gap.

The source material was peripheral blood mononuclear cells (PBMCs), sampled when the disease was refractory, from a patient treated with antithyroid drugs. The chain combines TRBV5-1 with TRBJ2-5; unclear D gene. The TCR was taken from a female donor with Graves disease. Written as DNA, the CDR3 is TGCGCCAGCAGCTTGCAGCCTCAAGAGACCCAGTACTTC. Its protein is CASSLQPQETQYF.